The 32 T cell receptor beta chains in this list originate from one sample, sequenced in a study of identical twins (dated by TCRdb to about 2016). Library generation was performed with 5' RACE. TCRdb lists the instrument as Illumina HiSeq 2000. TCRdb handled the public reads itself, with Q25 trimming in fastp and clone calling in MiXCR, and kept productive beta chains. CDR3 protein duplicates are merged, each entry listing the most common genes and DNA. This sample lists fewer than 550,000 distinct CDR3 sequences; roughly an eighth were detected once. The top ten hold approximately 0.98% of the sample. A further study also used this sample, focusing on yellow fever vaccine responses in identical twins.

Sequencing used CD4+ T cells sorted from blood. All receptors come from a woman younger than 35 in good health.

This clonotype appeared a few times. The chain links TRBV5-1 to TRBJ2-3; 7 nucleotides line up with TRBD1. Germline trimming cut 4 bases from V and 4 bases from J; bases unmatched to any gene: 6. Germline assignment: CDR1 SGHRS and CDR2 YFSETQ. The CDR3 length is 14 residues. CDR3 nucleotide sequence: TGCGCCAGCAGCCAAGGGACAGACCCAGATACGCAGTATTTT. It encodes CASSQGTDPDTQYF.

The CDR3 DNA reads as TGTGCCAGCAGCTTGGGCCGGGTGGGGGATGGCTACACCTTC. It encodes CASSLGRVGDGYTF. The chain has TRBV7-8 and TRBJ1-2; D may be TRBD1 (5 bases). CDR3 length: 14 amino acids. Per germline, CDR1 SGHVS and CDR2 FQNEAQ. V was pared by 3 bases and J by 6 bases, with 14 bases between.

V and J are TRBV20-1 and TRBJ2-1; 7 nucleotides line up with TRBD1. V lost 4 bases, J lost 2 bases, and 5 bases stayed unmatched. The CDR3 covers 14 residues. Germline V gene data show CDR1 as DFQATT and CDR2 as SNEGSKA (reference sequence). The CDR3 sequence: CSAKTGKTYNEQFF. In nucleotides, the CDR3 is TGCAGTGCTAAGACAGGGAAAACCTACAATGAGCAGTTCTTC.

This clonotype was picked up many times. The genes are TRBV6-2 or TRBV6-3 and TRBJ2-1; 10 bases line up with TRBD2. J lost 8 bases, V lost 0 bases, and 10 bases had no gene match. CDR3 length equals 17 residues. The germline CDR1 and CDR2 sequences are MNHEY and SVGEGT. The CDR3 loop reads CASSYSFGTSDEDEQFF. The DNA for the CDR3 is TGTGCCAGCAGTTACTCTTTTGGGACTAGCGATGAGGATGAGCAGTTCTTC.

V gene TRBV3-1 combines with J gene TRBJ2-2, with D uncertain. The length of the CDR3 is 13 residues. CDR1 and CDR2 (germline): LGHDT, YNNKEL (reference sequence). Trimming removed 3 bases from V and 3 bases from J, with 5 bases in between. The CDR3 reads CASSHRDTGELFF. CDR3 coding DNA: TGTGCCAGCAGCCACCGGGACACCGGGGAGCTGTTTTTT.

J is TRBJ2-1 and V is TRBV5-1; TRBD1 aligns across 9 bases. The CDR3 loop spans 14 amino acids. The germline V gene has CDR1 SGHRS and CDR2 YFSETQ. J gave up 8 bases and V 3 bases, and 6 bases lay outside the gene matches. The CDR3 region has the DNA TGCGCCAGCAGCTCTACCGGGACAGGGTATGAGCAGTTCTTC. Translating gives CASSSTGTGYEQFF.

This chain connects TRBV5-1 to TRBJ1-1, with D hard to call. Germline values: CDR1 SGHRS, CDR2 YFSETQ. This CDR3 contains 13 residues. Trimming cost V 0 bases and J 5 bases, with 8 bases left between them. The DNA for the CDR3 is TGCGCCAGCAGCTTGGCAGGTGTGACTGAAGCTTTCTTT. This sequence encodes CASSLAGVTEAFF. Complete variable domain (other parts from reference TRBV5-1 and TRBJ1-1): KAGVTQTPRYLIKTRGQQVTLSCSPISGHRSVSWYQQTPGQGLQFLFEYFSETQRNKGNFPGRFSGRQFSNSRSEMNVSTLELGDSALYLCASSLAGVTEAFFGQGTRLTVV.

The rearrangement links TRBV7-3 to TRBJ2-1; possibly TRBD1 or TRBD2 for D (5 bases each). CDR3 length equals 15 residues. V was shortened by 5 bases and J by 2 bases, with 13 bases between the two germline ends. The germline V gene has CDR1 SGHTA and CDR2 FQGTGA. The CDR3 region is CASSPGRSTYNEQFF. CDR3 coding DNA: TGTGCCAGCAGCCCGGGGCGAAGCACCTACAATGAGCAGTTCTTC.

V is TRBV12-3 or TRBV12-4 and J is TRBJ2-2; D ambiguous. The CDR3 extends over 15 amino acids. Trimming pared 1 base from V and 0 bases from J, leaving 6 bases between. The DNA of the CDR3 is TGTGCCAGCAGTTTAGGCAACGCGAACACCGGGGAGCTGTTTTTT. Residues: CASSLGNANTGELFF.

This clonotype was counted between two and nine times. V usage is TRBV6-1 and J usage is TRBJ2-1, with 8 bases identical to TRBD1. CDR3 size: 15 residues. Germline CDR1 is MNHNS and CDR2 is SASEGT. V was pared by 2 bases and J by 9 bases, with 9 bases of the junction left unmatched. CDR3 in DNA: TGTGCCAGCAGTGAATGGACAGGGTCTGGTGGTGAGCAGTTCTTC. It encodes CASSEWTGSGGEQFF.

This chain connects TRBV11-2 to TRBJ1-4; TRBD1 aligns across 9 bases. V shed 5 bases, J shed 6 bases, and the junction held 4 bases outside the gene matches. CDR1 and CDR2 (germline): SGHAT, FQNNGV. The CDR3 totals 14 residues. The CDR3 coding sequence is TGTGCCAGCAGCCCGGGACAGGGATATGAAAAACTGTTTTTT. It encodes CASSPGQGYEKLFF.

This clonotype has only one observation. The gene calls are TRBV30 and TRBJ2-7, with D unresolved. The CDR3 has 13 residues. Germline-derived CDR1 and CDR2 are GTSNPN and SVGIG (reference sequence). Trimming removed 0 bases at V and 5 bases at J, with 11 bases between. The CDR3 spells CAWSVRQSDEQYF. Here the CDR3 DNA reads TGTGCCTGGAGTGTACGGCAGTCAGACGAGCAGTACTTC.

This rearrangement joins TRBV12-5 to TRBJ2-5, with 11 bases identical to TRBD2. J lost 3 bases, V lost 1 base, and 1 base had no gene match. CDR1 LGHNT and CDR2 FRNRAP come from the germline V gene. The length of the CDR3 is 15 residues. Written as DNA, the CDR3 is TGTGCTAGTGGTTTGGGGGGACTAGCGGAAGAGACCCAGTACTTC. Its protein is CASGLGGLAEETQYF.

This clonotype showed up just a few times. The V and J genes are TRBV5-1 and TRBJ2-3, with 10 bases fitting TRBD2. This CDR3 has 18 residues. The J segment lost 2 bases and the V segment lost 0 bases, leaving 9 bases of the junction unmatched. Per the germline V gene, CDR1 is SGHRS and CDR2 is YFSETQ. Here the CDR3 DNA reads TGCGCCAGCAGCTTGGTCGCTAGCGGGGGCGCTTACACAGATACGCAGTATTTT. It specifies CASSLVASGGAYTDTQYF.

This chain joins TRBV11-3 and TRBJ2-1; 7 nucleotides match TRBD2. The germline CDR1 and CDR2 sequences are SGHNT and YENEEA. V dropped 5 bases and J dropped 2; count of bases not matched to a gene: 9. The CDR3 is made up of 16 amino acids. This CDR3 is CASSQKRGEAYNEQFF. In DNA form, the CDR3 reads TGTGCCAGCAGCCAAAAGCGGGGAGAAGCCTACAATGAGCAGTTCTTC.

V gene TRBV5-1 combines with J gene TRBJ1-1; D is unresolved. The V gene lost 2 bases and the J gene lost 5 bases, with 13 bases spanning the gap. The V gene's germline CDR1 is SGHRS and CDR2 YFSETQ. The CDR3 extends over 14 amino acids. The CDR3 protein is CASSLLTSSTEAFF. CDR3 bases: TGCGCCAGCAGCTTATTGACTTCGAGTACTGAAGCTTTCTTT.

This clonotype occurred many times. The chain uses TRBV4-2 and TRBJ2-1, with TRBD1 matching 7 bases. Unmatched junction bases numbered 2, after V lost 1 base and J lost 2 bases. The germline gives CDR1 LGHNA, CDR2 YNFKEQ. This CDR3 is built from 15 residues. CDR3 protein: CASSQGDRPYNEQFF. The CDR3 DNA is TGTGCCAGCAGCCAAGGGGACAGACCCTACAATGAGCAGTTCTTC.

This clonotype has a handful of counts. CDR3 region: CSAEINRGLAHTDTQYF. The CDR3 coding sequence is TGCAGTGCAGAAATCAACAGGGGGCTGGCCCACACAGATACGCAGTATTTT. The chain combines TRBV20-1 with TRBJ2-3; TRBD1 matches at 9 bases. This CDR3 has 17 amino acids. The germline V gene encodes CDR1 DFQATT and CDR2 SNEGSKA (reference sequence). V dropped 6 bases and J dropped 2; count of bases not matched to a gene: 15.

CDR3: CASSLISGLAALADTQYF. In nucleotides, the CDR3 is TGTGCCAGCAGCTTAATCTCTGGACTAGCGGCTCTGGCAGATACGCAGTATTTT. This chain uses TRBV11-1 with TRBJ2-3; TRBD2 matches 10 bases. In germline, CDR1 is SGHAT, CDR2 FQDESV (reference sequence). CDR3 length equals 18 residues. V lost 2 bases to trimming and J lost 4 bases; unmatched junction nucleotides: 12.

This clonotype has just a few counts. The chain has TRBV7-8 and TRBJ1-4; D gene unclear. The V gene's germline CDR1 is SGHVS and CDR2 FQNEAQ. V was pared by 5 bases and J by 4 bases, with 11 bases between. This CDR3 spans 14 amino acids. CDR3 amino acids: CASSPGRVNEKLFF. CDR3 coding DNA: TGTGCCAGCAGCCCCGGACGAGTTAATGAAAAACTGTTTTTT.

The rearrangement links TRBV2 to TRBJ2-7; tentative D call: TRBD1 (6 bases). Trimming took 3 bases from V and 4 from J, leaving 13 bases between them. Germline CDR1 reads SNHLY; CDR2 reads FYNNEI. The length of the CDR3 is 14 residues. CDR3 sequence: CASSDKNREYEQYF. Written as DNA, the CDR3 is TGTGCCAGCAGTGATAAAAACAGGGAATACGAGCAGTACTTC.

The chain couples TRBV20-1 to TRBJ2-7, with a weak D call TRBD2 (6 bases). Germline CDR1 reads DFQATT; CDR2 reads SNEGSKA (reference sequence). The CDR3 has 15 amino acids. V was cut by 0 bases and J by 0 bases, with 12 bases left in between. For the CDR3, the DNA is TGCAGTGCTAGAGACCCCAAGGGACTCTCCTACGAGCAGTACTTC. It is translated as CSARDPKGLSYEQYF.

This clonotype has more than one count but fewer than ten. The CDR3 nucleotides read TGTGCCAGCTCACAACAAGGGACAGGTAGCAATCAGCCCCAGCATTTT. Protein sequence: CASSQQGTGSNQPQHF. This rearrangement joins TRBV18 to TRBJ1-5, with 8 bases matching TRBD1. The germline CDR1 and CDR2 sequences are KGHSH and LQKENI. This CDR3 region has 16 residues. V shed 4 bases, J shed 0 bases, and the junction held 5 bases outside the gene matches. Supplemented by reference TRBV18 and TRBJ1-5, the full variable domain reads NAGVMQNPRHLVRRRGQEARLRCSPMKGHSHVYWYRQLPEEGLKFMVYLQKENIIDESGMPKERFSAEFPKEGPSILRIQQVVRGDSAAYFCASSQQGTGSNQPQHFGDGTRLSIL.

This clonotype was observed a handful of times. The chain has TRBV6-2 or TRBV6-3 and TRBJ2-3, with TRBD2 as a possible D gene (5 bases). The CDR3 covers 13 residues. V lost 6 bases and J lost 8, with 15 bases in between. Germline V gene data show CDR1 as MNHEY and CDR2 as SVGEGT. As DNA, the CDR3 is TGTGCCAGCAGAACCACTATTCGGGGTACGCAGTATTTT. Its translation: CASRTTIRGTQYF.

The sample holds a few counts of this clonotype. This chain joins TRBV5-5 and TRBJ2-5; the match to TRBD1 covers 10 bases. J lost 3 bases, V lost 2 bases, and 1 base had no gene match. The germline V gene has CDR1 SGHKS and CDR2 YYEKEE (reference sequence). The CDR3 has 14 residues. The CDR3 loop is CASSFGTGEETQYF. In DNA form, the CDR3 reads TGTGCCAGCAGCTTTGGGACAGGGGAAGAGACCCAGTACTTC.

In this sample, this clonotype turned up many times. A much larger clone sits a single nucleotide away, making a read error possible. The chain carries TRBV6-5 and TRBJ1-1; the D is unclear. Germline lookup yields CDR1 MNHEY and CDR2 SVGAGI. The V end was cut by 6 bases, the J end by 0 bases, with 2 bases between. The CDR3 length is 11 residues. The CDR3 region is CASSMNTEAFF. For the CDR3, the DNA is TGTGCCAGCAGCATGAACACTGAAGCTTTCTTT.

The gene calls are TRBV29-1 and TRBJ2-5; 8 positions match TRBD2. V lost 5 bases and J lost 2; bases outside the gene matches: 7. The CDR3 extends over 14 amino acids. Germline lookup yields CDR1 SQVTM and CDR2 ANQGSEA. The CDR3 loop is CSVSSASGQETQYF. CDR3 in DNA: TGCAGCGTTTCCTCGGCTAGCGGGCAAGAGACCCAGTACTTC.

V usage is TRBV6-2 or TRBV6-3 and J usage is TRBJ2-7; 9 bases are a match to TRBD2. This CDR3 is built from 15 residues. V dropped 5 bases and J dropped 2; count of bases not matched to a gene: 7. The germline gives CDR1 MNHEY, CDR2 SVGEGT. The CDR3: CASSTPASGAYEQYF. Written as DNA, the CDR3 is TGTGCCAGCAGTACCCCTGCTAGCGGGGCCTACGAGCAGTACTTC.

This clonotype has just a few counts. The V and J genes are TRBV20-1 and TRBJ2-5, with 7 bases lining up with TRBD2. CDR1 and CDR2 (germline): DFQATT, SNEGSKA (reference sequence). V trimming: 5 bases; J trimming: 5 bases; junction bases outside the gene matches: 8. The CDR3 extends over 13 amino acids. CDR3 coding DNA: TGCAGTGCTCAAAGCGGGGAAGAGGAGACCCAGTACTTC. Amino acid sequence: CSAQSGEEETQYF.

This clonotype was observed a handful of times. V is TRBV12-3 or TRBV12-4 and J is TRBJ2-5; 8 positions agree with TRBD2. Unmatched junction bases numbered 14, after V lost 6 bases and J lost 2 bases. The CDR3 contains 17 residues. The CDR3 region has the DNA TGTGCCAGCAGCCGATCTGGGCGGGGGGCCACACAAGAGACCCAGTACTTC. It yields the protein CASSRSGRGATQETQYF.

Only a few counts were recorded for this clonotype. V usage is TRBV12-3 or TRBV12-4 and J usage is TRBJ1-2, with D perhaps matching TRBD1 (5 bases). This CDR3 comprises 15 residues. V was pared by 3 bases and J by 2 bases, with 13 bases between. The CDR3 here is CASSFRGGGNYGYTF. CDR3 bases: TGTGCCAGCAGTTTTCGTGGGGGAGGGAACTATGGCTACACCTTC.

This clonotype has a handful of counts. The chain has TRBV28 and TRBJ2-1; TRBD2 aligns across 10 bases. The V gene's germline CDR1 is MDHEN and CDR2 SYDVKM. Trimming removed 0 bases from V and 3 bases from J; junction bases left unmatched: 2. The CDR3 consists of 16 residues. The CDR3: CASSLWASGGYNEQFF. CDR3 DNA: TGTGCCAGCAGTTTATGGGCTAGCGGGGGCTACAATGAGCAGTTCTTC.